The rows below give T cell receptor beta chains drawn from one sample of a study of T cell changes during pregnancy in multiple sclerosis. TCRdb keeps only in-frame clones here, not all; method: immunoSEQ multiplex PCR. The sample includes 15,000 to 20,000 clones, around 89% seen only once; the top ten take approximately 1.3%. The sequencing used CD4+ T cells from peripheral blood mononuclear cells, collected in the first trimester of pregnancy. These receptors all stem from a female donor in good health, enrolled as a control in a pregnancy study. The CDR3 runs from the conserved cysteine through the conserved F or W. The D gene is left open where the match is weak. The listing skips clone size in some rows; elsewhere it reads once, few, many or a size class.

CDR3 protein: CAWVPVRMRDYGYTF; CDR3 DNA: TGTGCCTGGGTCCCCGTACGTATGAGGGACTATGGCTACACCTTC; clone size: medium-sized; V gene: TRBV30; D gene: .; J gene: TRBJ1-2
CDR3 protein: CASNQRGQGGELFF; CDR3 DNA: TGTGCCAGCAACCAAAGGGGCCAGGGTGGGGAGCTGTTTTTT; clone size: .; V gene: TRBV25-1; D gene: .; J gene: TRBJ2-2
CDR3 protein: CASSLDGASWGRQETQYF; CDR3 DNA: TGTGCCAGCAGCTTGGATGGGGCTAGCTGGGGGCGCCAAGAGACCCAGTACTTC; clone size: .; V gene: TRBV11-2; D gene: .; J gene: TRBJ2-5
CDR3 protein: CASSPDSRSYEQYF; CDR3 DNA: TGTGCCAGCAGTCCGGACAGCCGCTCCTACGAGCAGTACTTC; clone size: few; V gene: TRBV28; D gene: .; J gene: TRBJ2-7
CDR3 protein: CASSLVTGKNEQFF; CDR3 DNA: TGTGCCAGCAGCTTAGTCACGGGAAAGAATGAGCAGTTCTTC; clone size: .; V gene: TRBV11-3; D gene: .; J gene: TRBJ2-1
CDR3 protein: CAISEVPSGGRHYGYTF; CDR3 DNA: TGTGCCATCAGTGAGGTCCCGTCGGGGGGGAGGCACTATGGCTACACCTTC; clone size: .; V gene: TRBV10-3; D gene: .; J gene: TRBJ1-2
CDR3 protein: CASSISGQGAAEKLFF; CDR3 DNA: TGTGCCAGTAGTATATCGGGACAGGGGGCGGCGGAAAAACTGTTTTTT; clone size: .; V gene: TRBV19; D gene: TRBD1; J gene: TRBJ1-4
CDR3 protein: CASRGQGTNQPQHF; CDR3 DNA: TGTGCCAGCAGGGGACAGGGCACGAATCAGCCCCAGCATTTT; clone size: .; V gene: TRBV6-5; D gene: TRBD1; J gene: TRBJ1-5
CDR3 protein: CASRGQGDPGELFF; CDR3 DNA: TGTGCCAGTCGGGGACAGGGGGATCCCGGGGAGCTGTTTTTT; clone size: .; V gene: TRBV19; D gene: TRBD1; J gene: TRBJ2-2
CDR3 protein: CASSPPGGKLFF; CDR3 DNA: TGCGCCAGCAGCCCCCCAGGGGGAAAACTGTTTTTT; clone size: .; V gene: TRBV5-1; D gene: TRBD1; J gene: TRBJ1-4
CDR3 protein: CASSLGSQGDGELFF; CDR3 DNA: TGTGCCAGCAGCTTGGGATCACAGGGAGACGGGGAGCTGTTTTTT; clone size: .; V gene: TRBV5-6; D gene: .; J gene: TRBJ2-2
CDR3 protein: CASTTGQGFRNGYTF; CDR3 DNA: TGTGCCAGCACTACGGGACAGGGTTTTAGGAATGGCTACACCTTC; clone size: .; V gene: TRBV2; D gene: TRBD1; J gene: TRBJ1-2
CDR3 protein: CASSRVAERKNNSPLHF; CDR3 DNA: TGCGCCAGCAGCCGAGTAGCTGAAAGGAAGAATAATTCACCCCTCCACTTT; clone size: .; V gene: TRBV4-3; D gene: .; J gene: TRBJ1-6
CDR3 protein: CAWTRTSGLSTDTQYF; CDR3 DNA: TGTGCCTGGACCCGGACTAGCGGGCTTAGCACAGATACGCAGTATTTT; clone size: .; V gene: TRBV30; D gene: TRBD2; J gene: TRBJ2-3
CDR3 protein: CASSSLAEAFF; CDR3 DNA: TGTGCCAGCAGCTCGTTAGCTGAAGCTTTCTTT; clone size: .; V gene: TRBV7-2; D gene: .; J gene: TRBJ1-1
CDR3 protein: CASSPRDRDSGNTIYF; CDR3 DNA: TGTGCCAGCAGCCCCAGGGACAGGGACTCTGGAAACACCATATATTTT; clone size: .; V gene: TRBV9; D gene: TRBD1; J gene: TRBJ1-3
CDR3 protein: CASKDRVYGYTF; CDR3 DNA: TGTGCCAGTAAGGACAGGGTCTATGGCTACACCTTC; clone size: once; V gene: TRBV19; D gene: TRBD1; J gene: TRBJ1-2
CDR3 protein: CASSLLVTGQGREQYF; CDR3 DNA: TGTGCCAGCAGTTTATTAGTTACGGGACAGGGTCGCGAGCAGTACTTC; clone size: .; V gene: TRBV27; D gene: TRBD1; J gene: TRBJ2-7
CDR3 protein: CASSFRGQGTEAFF; CDR3 DNA: TGTGCCAGCAGTTTCCGGGGACAGGGGACTGAAGCTTTCTTT; clone size: .; V gene: TRBV27; D gene: TRBD1; J gene: TRBJ1-1
CDR3 protein: CASSMFYTEAFF; CDR3 DNA: TGTGCCAGTAGCATGTTTTACACTGAAGCTTTCTTT; clone size: once; V gene: TRBV19; D gene: .; J gene: TRBJ1-1
CDR3 protein: CASIPPGRGLGAFF; CDR3 DNA: TGTGCCAGCATCCCCCCGGGCAGGGGCCTTGGAGCTTTCTTT; clone size: .; V gene: TRBV6-5; D gene: .; J gene: TRBJ1-1
CDR3 protein: CASSPGQVAVSEAFF; CDR3 DNA: TGTGCCAGCAGCCCAGGACAGGTAGCGGTCTCTGAAGCTTTCTTT; clone size: .; V gene: TRBV7-2; D gene: TRBD1; J gene: TRBJ1-1
CDR3 protein: CASQPGGLAGVPYEQYF; CDR3 DNA: TGTGCCAGCCAACCCGGGGGGCTAGCGGGAGTACCCTACGAGCAGTACTTC; clone size: .; V gene: TRBV19; D gene: TRBD2; J gene: TRBJ2-7